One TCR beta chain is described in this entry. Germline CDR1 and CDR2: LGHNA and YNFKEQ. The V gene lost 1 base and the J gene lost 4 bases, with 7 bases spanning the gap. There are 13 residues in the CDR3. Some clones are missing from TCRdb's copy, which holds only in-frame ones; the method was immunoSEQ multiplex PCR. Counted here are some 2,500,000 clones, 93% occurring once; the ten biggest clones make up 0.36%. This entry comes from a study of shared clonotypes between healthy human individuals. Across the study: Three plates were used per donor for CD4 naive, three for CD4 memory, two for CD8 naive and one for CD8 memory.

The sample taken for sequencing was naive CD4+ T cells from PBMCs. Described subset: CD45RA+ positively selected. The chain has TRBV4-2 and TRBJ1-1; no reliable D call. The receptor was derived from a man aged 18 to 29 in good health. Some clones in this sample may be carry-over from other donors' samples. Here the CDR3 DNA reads TGTGCCAGCAGCCAAGGGGTAACCACTGAAGCTTTCTTT. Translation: CASSQGVTTEAFF.